The 18 T cell receptor beta chains reported below all come from one sample, sequenced in a study of tumor and adjacent non-tumor tissue in lung cancer. No cell sorting was done before RNA was extracted from the tissue. A modified ARM-PCR protocol with three rounds of nested PCR amplified TCRbeta. Each CDR3 protein gets one entry after TCRdb re-called the multiplex PCR reads with MiXCR. The profile covers 120,000 or so distinct CDR3 sequences, with 66% appearing a single time and over 10% taken by the ten largest. The sequenced material came from lung tumor tissue. All receptors come from a man aged 25-45 years with non-small cell lung cancer.

Notes on this clonotype: No conserved phenylalanine or tryptophan is present at the end of the CDR3, so a read error is the likely explanation. The J gene is TRBJ1-1, the V gene TRBV4-3; unclear D gene. The germline V gene encodes CDR1 LGHNA and CDR2 YSLEER. The CDR3 has 15 amino acids. Trimming removed 4 bases from V and 6 bases from J, with 18 bases in between. The CDR3 spells CASSPIVRSPAEAFC. DNA of the CDR3: TGCGCCAGCAGCCCCATTGTACGGTCGCCCGCTGAAGCTTTCTGT.

Of note for this clonotype: A read error may be the cause here, since a much bigger clone is one base away. The missing conserved phenylalanine or tryptophan at the end of this CDR3 makes a read error likely. The genes are TRBV5-5 and TRBJ2-7; 7 bases are shared with TRBD2. Trimming cost V 0 bases and J 4 bases; bases outside gene matches: 7. This CDR3 is 15 amino acids long. Germline V gives CDR1 SGHKS, CDR2 YYEKEE (reference sequence). CDR3 protein: CASSLDGGGSYEQYL. CDR3 in DNA: TGTGCCAGCAGCTTGGATGGGGGGGGTTCTTACGAGCAGTACCTC.

V gene TRBV29-1 combines with J gene TRBJ1-1; tentatively, D is TRBD1 (6 bases). The CDR3 has 13 residues. Germline values: CDR1 SQVTM, CDR2 ANQGSEA. The germline V and J ends were trimmed by 6 bases and 5 bases, with 16 bases remaining between them. The CDR3 region has the DNA TGCAGCGTCCCCAAACAGGGAGGGACTGAAGCTTTCTTT. Its translation: CSVPKQGGTEAFF.

Notes on this clonotype: At one boundary the junction diverges from the germline segment, which might be a read error. This rearrangement joins TRBV4-1 to TRBJ2-7; a weak D match, TRBD2 (7 bases). The CDR3 is made up of 14 amino acids. CDR1 is MGHRA and CDR2 is YSYEKL in the germline V gene. Here the CDR3 reads CASSLGGGAYEQYF. DNA of the CDR3: TGTGCCAGCAGCCTAGGGGGGGGTGCCTACGAGCAGTACTTC.

This clonotype was observed many times. The chain combines TRBV12-3 or TRBV12-4 with TRBJ2-5; D may be TRBD2 (6 bases). This CDR3 contains 14 residues. Trimming cost V 3 bases and J 4 bases, with 12 bases left between them. The CDR3 protein is CASSFFGGVETQYF. CDR3 bases: TGTGCCAGCAGTTTTTTCGGCGGGGTAGAGACCCAGTACTTC.

The CDR3 nucleotides are TGCGCCAGCAGCTTGCGGGTCATCACTGAAGCTTTCTTT. Translation: CASSLRVITEAFF. The chain has TRBV5-1 and TRBJ1-1; D gene uncertain. From germline, CDR1 is SGHRS and CDR2 YFSETQ. There are 13 residues in the CDR3. The V and J ends lost 1 base and 4 bases respectively, with 8 bases between them.

About this clonotype: This may be a read error, as it is one base from a much larger clone. The CDR3 coding sequence is TGTGCCAGCACACCTCGCTGGGGACAGGGCTTCGGAGAGAGCCAGTACTTC. This encodes CASTPRWGQGFGESQYF. The chain employs TRBV12-3 or TRBV12-4 and TRBJ2-5; 9 positions agree with TRBD1. This CDR3 is 17 amino acids long.

A word on this clonotype: Its ends do not fully match the called genes, so a read error is possible. J is TRBJ2-1 and V is TRBV11-3; 7 bases align to TRBD2. CDR1 is SGHNT, CDR2 YENEEA, per germline. CDR3 size: 15 residues. The CDR3 nucleotides read TGCGCTAGCAGCTTAGGACTAGGGAGGAATTATGAGCAGTTCTTC. It codes for CASSLGLGRNYEQFF.

This clonotype showed up just a few times. A much larger clone differs by one base, so this may be a read error. The rearrangement uses TRBV6-5 and TRBJ2-7, with a weak D call TRBD2 (5 bases). The germline gives CDR1 MNHEY, CDR2 SVGAGI. The CDR3 is 13 amino acids. For the CDR3, the DNA is TGTACCAGCAGACGAGGGTTCGAGGTACAGCAGTACTTC. This encodes CTSRRGFEVQQYF.

Many counts were recorded for this clonotype. This chain links TRBV6-5 with TRBJ2-3; 12 bases fit TRBD1. The V gene's germline CDR1 is MNHEY and CDR2 SVGAGI. The V segment lost 2 bases and the J segment 5 bases; nucleotides outside the gene matches: 5. The CDR3 length is 16 residues. The CDR3 sequence: CASSYGGTGGEDTQYF. Here the CDR3 DNA reads TGTGCCAGCAGTTACGGGGGGACAGGGGGCGAAGATACGCAGTATTTT.

This clonotype was recorded many times. The chain carries TRBV6-1 and TRBJ1-6, with D maybe TRBD1 (6 bases). The germline V and J ends were trimmed by 8 bases and 8 bases, with 16 bases remaining between them. The germline V gene has CDR1 MNHNS and CDR2 SASEGT. This CDR3 is built from 14 residues. CDR3 sequence (DNA): TGTGCCAGCCACCGGGACATCCTTCATTCACCCCTCCACTTT. Amino acids: CASHRDILHSPLHF.

As to this clonotype: A much larger clone differs by one base, so this may be a read error. This chain connects TRBV4-3 to TRBJ1-5; the D is unclear. The germline V gene encodes CDR1 LGHNA and CDR2 YSLEER. CDR3 size: 17 residues. Here the CDR3 reads CATSQEHREALNQPQHF. The DNA of the CDR3 is TGCGCCACCAGCCAAGAGCATCGGGAAGCCTTAAATCAGCCCCAGCATTTT.

Of note for this clonotype: The germline gene is not matched at one end of the junction; a read error may be the cause. The V and J genes are TRBV6-2 or TRBV6-3 and TRBJ2-3; 13 positions agree with TRBD2. The CDR3 extends over 17 amino acids. Germline CDR1 reads MNHEY; CDR2 reads SVGEGT. The CDR3, as DNA: TGTGCCAGCAGTCCGGGACTAGCGGGGAGTCGCACAGATACGCAGTGTTTT. Protein product: CASSPGLAGSRTDTQCF.

Turning to this clonotype: At one end the junction does not follow the germline gene, possibly because of a read error. The chain joins TRBV29-1 to TRBJ2-5; 7 bases are a match to TRBD2. The germline CDR1 and CDR2 sequences are SQVTM and ANQGSEA. There are 11 residues in the CDR3. The CDR3 protein is CNVGGRETQYF. DNA for the CDR3: TGCAACGTTGGCGGGAGAGAGACCCAGTACTTC.

This chain links TRBV20-1 with TRBJ2-7; D might be TRBD1 or TRBD2, each matching 5 bases. CDR1 DFQATT and CDR2 SNEGSKA come from the germline V gene (reference sequence). This CDR3 has 13 residues. V gave up 3 bases and J gave up 2 bases, with 11 bases separating them. CDR3 nucleotide sequence: TGCAGTGCTAGCCCCGAGGGGACCTACGAGCAGTACTTC. It encodes CSASPEGTYEQYF.

This clonotype has only a few counts. A junction boundary mismatches the germline segment, possibly from a read error. The genes are TRBV29-1 and TRBJ2-5; 10 positions match TRBD1. CDR3 length: 15 residues. CDR1 is SQVTM and CDR2 is ANQGSEA in the germline V gene. CDR3 bases: TGCAGCGTGACCGGACAGGGGGGAATTGGAGAGACCCAGTATTTC. It yields the protein CSVTGQGGIGETQYF.

In regard to this clonotype: Possible read error: a much larger clone is one base away. The rearrangement links TRBV28 to TRBJ2-5; D is ambiguous. Germline V gene data show CDR1 as MDHEN and CDR2 as SYDVKM. The CDR3 loop spans 13 amino acids. V lost 5 bases and J 5 bases, leaving 12 bases between the germline ends. The CDR3 DNA sequence: TGTGCCAGCAGTCTGCCAAGCGTCGAGACCCAGTACTTC. The encoded protein is CASSLPSVETQYF.

This chain joins TRBV20-1 and TRBJ1-6; TRBD1 aligns across 7 bases. V was pared by 1 base and J by 9 bases, with 6 bases of the junction left unmatched. This CDR3 has 14 residues. Germline V gene sequence: CDR1 DFQATT, CDR2 SNEGSKA (reference sequence). CDR3 nucleotide sequence: TGCAGTGCTAGAGTTAGCGGGGACAGTTCACCCCTCCACTTT. It encodes CSARVSGDSSPLHF.